The following is a TCR beta chain sequence with its context. Its antigen is undetermined. Assay used: immunoSEQ multiplex PCR; TCRdb lists only in-frame clones, some missing. The sample carries approximately 2,000,000 clones, around 93% recorded once. V was shortened by 2 bases and J by 5 bases, with 12 bases between the two germline ends. In germline, CDR1 is MDHEN, CDR2 SYDVKM. The CDR3 runs 14 residues. The naive CD8 subset, CD45RO-negative cells positively selected for CCR7, excluded terminally differentiated effector memory CD45RA+ cells. The data were obtained in a study of shared clonotypes between healthy human individuals. Study-wide results and limits: The study found roughly 5% of naive CD4 clonotypes shared across several donors.

The sample comprised naive CD8+ T cells from PBMCs. The chain couples TRBV28 to TRBJ2-5; possibly TRBD1 for D (5 bases). This sequence originates from a man in his late teens or twenties in good health. Some clones in this sample may be carry-over from other donors' samples. The CDR3 reads CASSLMGSGETQYF. The CDR3 bases are TGTGCCAGCAGTTTAATGGGGTCAGGGGAGACCCAGTACTTC.